This TCR beta chain was recovered during a study of blood T cells in healthy people across ages. Turning to the study itself: Capturing about one barcoded beta molecule per two T cells was achieved by template switching.

CDR3 length equals 14 residues. Trimming cost V 10 bases and J 1 base, with 16 bases left between them. The germline gives CDR1 MDHEN, CDR2 SYDVKM. Alongside a J-beta primer mix, a sample-barcoded 5' primer served in a second PCR lasting about 7 to 12 cycles. TCRdb ran MiXCR on the 5' RACE reads and lists one entry per CDR3 protein. The sample holds roughly 720,000 distinct CDR3 sequences, approximately 53% seen once. The chain employs TRBV28 and TRBJ1-1; TRBD1 might be the D (6 bases). The sample consisted of blood. The sequence was obtained from an elderly man in good health. The CDR3 DNA reads TGTGCCACCCTCGGGGGCATCCCGAACACTGAAGCTTTCTTT. Protein sequence: CATLGGIPNTEAFF.